The 27 T cell receptor beta chains below were found in one sample sequenced in a study of cytomegalovirus exposure and HLA in healthy donors. The PCR made use of 60 Vbeta and 13 Jbeta primers. Libraries were prepared by immunoSEQ multiplex PCR; TCRdb keeps only in-frame clonotypes and omits some of them. The data show nearly 110,000 clones, with around two thirds seen just once and about 14% held by the top ten. The sample consisted of PBMCs. The source of these receptors is a woman between 35 and 50 years old in good health and CMV-seropositive.

The V and J genes are TRBV4-3 and TRBJ2-7, with 8 positions matching TRBD1. Germline CDR1 and CDR2: LGHNA and YSLEER. CDR3 length: 14 amino acids. V lost 4 bases and J lost 5; bases outside the gene matches: 7. Here the CDR3 DNA reads TGCGCCAGCAGCCCCGGACAGGGTTATCACGAGCAGTACTTC. The encoded protein is CASSPGQGYHEQYF.

This chain links TRBV5-1 with TRBJ2-3; 10 bases line up with TRBD2. The V segment lost 5 bases and the J segment 2 bases; nucleotides outside the gene matches: 2. The CDR3 spans 14 residues. Germline lookup yields CDR1 SGHRS and CDR2 YFSETQ. CDR3 coding DNA: TGCGCCAGCAGTAGCGGGGGGATCACAGATACGCAGTATTTT. It codes for CASSSGGITDTQYF.

The rearrangement links TRBV14 to TRBJ1-1, with D maybe TRBD1 (5 bases). This CDR3 region has 14 residues. Trimming cost V 4 bases and J 4 bases, with 13 bases left between them. From germline, CDR1 is SGHDN and CDR2 FVKESK. DNA of the CDR3: TGTGCCAGCAGCCCAGGGTACAAAGGCACTGAAGCTTTCTTT. Translation gives CASSPGYKGTEAFF. The variable domain in full, completed from reference TRBV14 and TRBJ1-1, reads EAGVTQFPSHSVIEKGQTVTLRCDPISGHDNLYWYRRVMGKEIKFLLHFVKESKQDESGMPNNRFLAERTGGTYSTLKVQPAELEDSGVYFCASSPGYKGTEAFFGQGTRLTVV.

The chain couples TRBV5-1 to TRBJ1-4; TRBD1 might be the D (6 bases). Trimming removed 5 bases at V and 5 bases at J, with 13 bases between. This CDR3 has 14 residues. CDR1 and CDR2 (germline): SGHRS, YFSETQ. The CDR3 DNA sequence: TGCGCCAGCAGTACAGGGAGGGCGAATGAAAAACTGTTTTTT. It yields the protein CASSTGRANEKLFF.

CDR3 sequence: CASSEVGVSVYEAFF. As DNA, the CDR3 is TGTGCCAGCAGTGAAGTAGGGGTATCGGTTTACGAAGCTTTCTTT. The chain combines TRBV6-1 with TRBJ1-1, with D possibly TRBD1 on 5 matching bases. There are 15 residues in the CDR3. V was clipped by 1 base and J by 8 bases, with 17 bases between them. The germline CDR1 and CDR2 sequences are MNHNS and SASEGT.

This clone has just one count. The chain recombines TRBV5-1 with TRBJ2-7, with 8 bases matching TRBD1. The ends lost 0 bases at V and 0 bases at J; junction bases unmatched: 2. This CDR3 region has 15 residues. CDR1 and CDR2 from the germline V gene are SGHRS and YFSETQ. CDR3 coding DNA: TGCGCCAGCAGCTTGGACGGGACAGGCTCCTACGAGCAGTACTTC. Its protein is CASSLDGTGSYEQYF.

The chain links TRBV30 to TRBJ1-4; D ambiguous. The CDR3 spans 18 residues. Trimming stripped 0 bases from V and 5 bases from J, with 22 bases between. CDR1 and CDR2 from the germline V gene are GTSNPN and SVGIG (reference sequence). CDR3 DNA: TGTGCCTGGAGTGTACGTCAGGAGGGCGTTGGGATCAATGAAAAACTGTTTTTT. Translating gives CAWSVRQEGVGINEKLFF.

The gene calls are TRBV15 and TRBJ1-5; a weak D match, TRBD1 (5 bases). The CDR3 is 15 amino acids. Germline V gene data show CDR1 as LNHNV and CDR2 as YYDKDF (reference sequence). V lost 0 bases, J lost 3 bases, and 9 bases lay in between. The CDR3 protein is CATSRDPGPNQPQHF. The CDR3 DNA reads TGTGCCACCAGCAGAGATCCAGGGCCCAATCAGCCCCAGCATTTT.

The V gene is TRBV7-2, the J gene TRBJ2-5, with a tentative D call TRBD2 (5 bases). The J call is in doubt because the DNA end fits TRBJ2-7 better. This CDR3 spans 13 amino acids. Germline lookup yields CDR1 SGHTA and CDR2 FQGNSA. CDR3 in amino acids: CASSSTGIYEQYF. CDR3 coding DNA: TGTGCCAGCAGCTCGACGGGGATCTACGAGCAGTACTTC.

This clone was counted only a few times. J is TRBJ1-2 and V is TRBV6-5; D is undetermined. Between the trimmed V and J ends, which lost 6 bases and 3 bases, there was a span of 11 bases. CDR1 and CDR2 (germline): MNHEY, SVGAGI. The CDR3 has 13 amino acids. The CDR3 DNA reads TGTGCCAGCAGCACCCCGGGGTACTATGGCTACACCTTC. It specifies CASSTPGYYGYTF.

The rearrangement uses TRBV30 and TRBJ2-7, with no clear D. Trimming removed 5 bases at V and 1 base at J, with 15 bases between. The CDR3 consists of 14 residues. The germline V gene encodes CDR1 GTSNPN and CDR2 SVGIG (reference sequence). CDR3 sequence: CAWGHGPGSYEQYF. The DNA of the CDR3 is TGTGCCTGGGGCCATGGTCCAGGTTCCTACGAGCAGTACTTC.

This clone turned up a few times. The chain recombines TRBV14 with TRBJ1-1; 7 nucleotides agree with TRBD1. In germline, CDR1 is SGHDN, CDR2 FVKESK. The ends lost 0 bases at V and 0 bases at J; junction bases unmatched: 13. The CDR3 consists of 19 residues. This chain's CDR3 is CASSQDRIGGAGMNTEAFF. The CDR3 bases are TGTGCCAGCAGCCAAGATAGAATAGGGGGCGCGGGGATGAACACTGAAGCTTTCTTT.

The chain joins TRBV9 to TRBJ1-2; D not certain. With 0 bases removed from V and 8 bases from J, the gap between germline ends came to 17 bases. Germline loops: CDR1 SGDLS, CDR2 YYNGEE. This CDR3 has 15 amino acids. The CDR3 DNA sequence: TGTGCCAGCAGCGTAGGACATGGCGATCTCTACGGCTACACCTTC. Encoded protein: CASSVGHGDLYGYTF. The full variable domain, completed using reference TRBV9 and TRBJ1-2, is DSGVTQTPKHLITATGQRVTLRCSPRSGDLSVYWYQQSLDQGLQFLIQYYNGEERAKGNILERFSAQQFPDLHSELNLSSLELGDSALYFCASSVGHGDLYGYTFGSGTRLTVV.

The CDR3 DNA reads as TGTGCCAGCAGTCGACCGGGGGGGCAGTACAATGAGCAGTTCTTC. It specifies CASSRPGGQYNEQFF. The V call is TRBV6-5, the J call TRBJ2-1, with TRBD2 matching over 8 bases. The germline V gene encodes CDR1 MNHEY and CDR2 SVGAGI. This CDR3 has 15 amino acids. The J segment lost 4 bases and the V segment lost 5 bases, leaving 7 bases of the junction unmatched.

The chain links TRBV25-1 to TRBJ2-1; 10 bases match TRBD1. This CDR3 has 16 amino acids. In germline, CDR1 is MGHDK, CDR2 SYGVNS. J gave up 7 bases and V 3 bases, and 9 bases lay outside the gene matches. The CDR3 loop reads CASSDSRTGGRNEQFF. The CDR3 DNA is TGTGCCAGCAGTGATAGTCGGACAGGGGGTCGTAATGAGCAGTTCTTC. Using reference TRBV25-1 and TRBJ2-1 for the parts outside the CDR3, the full variable domain is EADIYQTPRYLVIGTGKKITLECSQTMGHDKMYWYQQDPGMELHLIHYSYGVNSTEKGDLSSESTVSRIRTEHFPLTLESARPSHTSQYLCASSDSRTGGRNEQFFGPGTRLTVL.

The CDR3 reads CATSRGGYYGYTF. DNA of the CDR3: TGTGCCACCAGCAGAGGAGGGTACTATGGCTACACCTTC. V is TRBV15 and J is TRBJ1-2; unclear D gene. The germline V and J ends were trimmed by 1 base and 3 bases, with 6 bases remaining between them. Germline lookup yields CDR1 LNHNV and CDR2 YYDKDF (reference sequence). The CDR3 consists of 13 residues.

The chain has TRBV5-6 and TRBJ1-2; no clear D gene. Trimming took off 0 bases at V and 4 bases at J, with 7 bases between the two ends. This CDR3 contains 13 residues. Per the germline V gene, CDR1 is SGHDT and CDR2 is YYEEEE. Here the CDR3 reads CASSLGQFYGYTF. CDR3 nucleotides: TGTGCCAGCAGCTTGGGGCAGTTCTATGGCTACACCTTC.

This clone was counted once. The chain employs TRBV10-3 and TRBJ2-7; 8 nucleotides agree with TRBD1. This CDR3 contains 14 residues. V shed 3 bases and J 5 bases; nucleotides not matched to a gene: 6. CDR1 is ENHRY, CDR2 SYGVKD, per germline. Here the CDR3 reads CAISEGQGAHEQYF. The CDR3 DNA is TGTGCCATCAGTGAAGGTCAGGGGGCCCACGAGCAGTACTTC.

The genes are TRBV11-2 and TRBJ1-5; tentatively, D is TRBD1 (5 bases). The V end was cut by 1 base, the J end by 5 bases, with 6 bases between. Germline V gene sequence: CDR1 SGHAT, CDR2 FQNNGV. This CDR3 is built from 13 residues. The CDR3 protein is CASSLAQDQPQHF. The CDR3 DNA reads as TGTGCCAGCAGCTTAGCACAGGATCAGCCCCAGCATTTT.

V and J are TRBV30 and TRBJ2-7, with D tentatively TRBD1 (5 bases). The V end was cut by 0 bases, the J end by 7 bases, with 16 bases between. Germline V gives CDR1 GTSNPN, CDR2 SVGIG (reference sequence). This CDR3 spans 14 amino acids. CDR3 DNA sequence: TGTGCCTGGAGTGTAGGGCCTGGGGCGAAGGAGCAGTACTTC. Its translation: CAWSVGPGAKEQYF.

This sequence joins TRBV5-4 and TRBJ2-2, with 8 bases matching TRBD2. V shed 9 bases and J 6 bases; nucleotides not matched to a gene: 19. Looked up from germline, CDR1 is SGHNT and CDR2 is YYREEE (reference sequence). This CDR3 contains 17 residues. CDR3 DNA: TGTGCCACCCGTCCGGGAGGGGCAGGAGCCAGAGCCGGGGAGCTGTTTTTT. Protein product: CATRPGGAGARAGELFF.

The chain employs TRBV5-1 and TRBJ1-4; no reliable D call. In germline, CDR1 is SGHRS, CDR2 YFSETQ. Deletions cut 4 bases from V and 8 bases from J, with 18 bases between. This CDR3 has 15 amino acids. The CDR3 reads CASSPSGSASEKLFF. The CDR3 DNA sequence: TGCGCCAGCAGCCCCTCCGGGAGCGCATCAGAAAAACTGTTTTTT.

The chain couples TRBV18 to TRBJ2-5; 7 nucleotides match TRBD2. Germline loops: CDR1 KGHSH, CDR2 LQKENI. Trimming at V came to 2 bases and at J to 4 bases, leaving 7 bases not matched to a gene. This CDR3 comprises 15 residues. CDR3 sequence: CASSPNGGGSETQYF. In nucleotides, the CDR3 is TGTGCCAGCTCACCAAATGGCGGGGGTTCAGAGACCCAGTACTTC.

The chain has TRBV7-9 and TRBJ1-1; D is ambiguous. There are 14 residues in the CDR3. With 6 bases removed from V and 1 base from J, the gap between germline ends came to 12 bases. CDR1 SEHNR and CDR2 FQNEAQ come from the germline V gene (reference sequence). CDR3 residues: CASSFDGANTEAFF. DNA of the CDR3: TGTGCCAGCAGTTTCGACGGAGCGAACACTGAAGCTTTCTTT.

This clone was observed a handful of times. The chain carries TRBV7-6 and TRBJ1-5, with D possibly TRBD1 on 5 matching bases. V shed 5 bases and J shed 5 bases, with 19 bases lying between them. In germline, CDR1 is SGHVS, CDR2 FNYEAQ. This CDR3 spans 16 amino acids. As DNA, the CDR3 is TGTGCCAGCAGCCCAGGGTTGCAGGGCAAACATCAGCCCCAGCATTTT. Its translation: CASSPGLQGKHQPQHF.

This clone has only a few counts. The chain carries TRBV18 and TRBJ1-1; D is possibly TRBD1 (5 bases). Deletions cut 5 bases from V and 1 base from J, with 11 bases between. CDR3 length: 14 amino acids. The germline CDR1 and CDR2 sequences are KGHSH and LQKENI. CDR3 amino acids: CASSGSTANTEAFF. The CDR3 DNA follows: TGTGCCAGCTCAGGTTCGACAGCGAACACTGAAGCTTTCTTT.

This chain links TRBV5-3 with TRBJ1-1, with D maybe TRBD1 (5 bases). TRBV5-3 is an ORF, and what it does is uncertain. The CDR3 totals 15 residues. Trimming removed 5 bases from V and 0 bases from J, with 14 bases in between. The CDR3 spells CARSHWTPMNTEAFF. The CDR3, as DNA: TGTGCCAGAAGTCATTGGACACCCATGAACACTGAAGCTTTCTTT.